These 12 T cell receptor beta chains were all obtained from the same sample, sequenced in a study of blood T cell repertoires in COVID-19. The data were produced by immunoSEQ multiplex PCR, yet TCRdb's version contains in-frame clones alone and is incomplete. The table has about 100,000 clones, roughly 84% seen once. The source material was peripheral blood. All receptors come from a human donor in a cohort sampled during active COVID-19.

The chain recombines TRBV5-1 with TRBJ2-7, with 7 positions matching TRBD1. V trimming: 2 bases; J trimming: 4 bases; junction bases outside the gene matches: 9. The CDR3 has 15 amino acids. From germline, CDR1 is SGHRS and CDR2 YFSETQ. The CDR3 sequence: CASSLTLDRTYEQYF. CDR3 DNA: TGCGCCAGCAGCTTAACGTTGGACAGGACGTACGAGCAGTACTTC.

The V gene is TRBV4-3, the J gene TRBJ1-2; 9 bases map to TRBD1. The CDR3 runs 14 residues. V gave up 4 bases and J gave up 7 bases; unmatched junction bases: 7. Germline V CDR1 and CDR2: LGHNA, YSLEER. The CDR3 DNA reads as TGCGCCAGCAGCCCGGACAGGGGAGGTAGTGGCTACACCTTC. This codes for CASSPDRGGSGYTF.

The V and J genes are TRBV5-5 and TRBJ2-3; weak D call: TRBD2 (6 bases). This CDR3 is 15 amino acids long. Deletions cut 1 base from V and 1 base from J, with 10 bases between. The germline CDR1 and CDR2 sequences are SGHKS and YYEKEE (reference sequence). In DNA, the CDR3 is TGTGCCAGCAGCTTGTGGGGAGGAGGCACAGATACGCAGTATTTT. Amino acid sequence: CASSLWGGGTDTQYF. Drawing the rest from reference TRBV5-5 and TRBJ2-3, the complete variable domain is DAGVTQSPTHLIKTRGQQVTLRCSPISGHKSVSWYQQVLGQGPQFIFQYYEKEERGRGNFPDRFSARQFPNYSSELNVNALLLGDSALYLCASSLWGGGTDTQYFGPGTRLTVL.

The rearrangement joins TRBV11-3 to TRBJ2-7; 9 nucleotides line up with TRBD1. The CDR3 contains 14 residues. CDR1 is SGHNT and CDR2 is YENEEA in the germline V gene. J gave up 2 bases and V 5 bases, and 4 bases lay outside the gene matches. This chain's CDR3 is CASSRGDRAYEQYF. In DNA form, the CDR3 reads TGTGCCAGCAGCCGGGGGGACAGGGCCTACGAGCAGTACTTC.

The chain carries TRBV2 and TRBJ2-3; TRBD2 agrees at 10 bases. In germline, CDR1 is SNHLY, CDR2 FYNNEI. The CDR3 extends over 15 amino acids. With V trimmed by 5 bases and J by 2 bases, 4 bases remained unmatched. The CDR3 nucleotides read TGTGCCAGCAGTACTAGCGGGGACTACACAGATACGCAGTATTTT. Its protein product is CASSTSGDYTDTQYF.

The J gene is TRBJ2-7, the V gene TRBV29-1; 8 bases match TRBD1. This CDR3 comprises 12 residues. Germline V lookup: CDR1 SQVTM, CDR2 ANQGSEA. Trimming took 7 bases from V and 4 from J; bases not matched to a gene: 6. The CDR3 nucleotides read TGCAGCGGAGGACAGGGAATTTACGAGCAGTACTTC. Its protein is CSGGQGIYEQYF.

The CDR3 reads CATSDQDRGKHEQFF. The DNA of the CDR3 is TGTGCCACCAGTGATCAGGACAGGGGGAAACATGAGCAGTTCTTC. The chain is built from TRBV24-1 and TRBJ2-1; 10 bases map to TRBD1. The junction had 6 bases not matched to a gene; V was cut back by 3 bases and J by 8 bases. The CDR3 runs to 15 residues. Germline V gene data show CDR1 as KGHDR and CDR2 as SFDVKD.

The V call is TRBV5-4, the J call TRBJ1-5; 7 positions match TRBD1. CDR1 is SGHNT and CDR2 is YYREEE in the germline V gene (reference sequence). V shed 2 bases, J shed 6 bases, and the junction held 5 bases outside the gene matches. The CDR3 is made up of 14 amino acids. CDR3 sequence: CASSFDRDAQPQHF. The DNA for the CDR3 is TGTGCCAGCAGCTTTGACAGGGACGCTCAGCCCCAGCATTTT.

V and J are TRBV28 and TRBJ1-1; perhaps TRBD1 as D (5 bases). The V and J ends lost 6 bases and 0 bases respectively, with 14 bases between them. Germline V lookup: CDR1 MDHEN, CDR2 SYDVKM. The CDR3 is made up of 15 amino acids. CDR3 DNA: TGTGCCAGCAGGTCAGGGAACCTAATGAACACTGAAGCTTTCTTT. Amino acid sequence: CASRSGNLMNTEAFF.

The chain employs TRBV6-6 and TRBJ2-2, with D possibly TRBD1 on 6 matching bases. CDR3 length equals 16 residues. With 7 bases removed from V and 1 base from J, the gap between germline ends came to 16 bases. Germline CDR1 MNHNY, CDR2 SVGAGI (reference sequence). The CDR3, as DNA: TGTGCCAGCACCAACCGACAGGCCCTGAACACCGGGGAGCTGTTTTTT. It encodes CASTNRQALNTGELFF.

The CDR3 loop is CASSPTAIRDRAINEQFF. In DNA, the CDR3 is TGTGCCAGCAGTCCAACCGCCATTAGGGACAGGGCGATCAATGAGCAGTTCTTC. This chain joins TRBV28 and TRBJ2-1; 9 bases fit TRBD1. Germline CDR1 is MDHEN and CDR2 is SYDVKM. Unmatched junction bases numbered 17, after V lost 5 bases and J lost 6 bases. The CDR3 spans 18 residues.

The chain uses TRBV6-2 or TRBV6-3 and TRBJ2-7; 9 bases are shared with TRBD1. Trimming took 0 bases from V and 5 from J; bases not matched to a gene: 5. This CDR3 has 15 residues. In germline, CDR1 is MNHEY, CDR2 SVGEGT. The CDR3: CASSYSRDRDDEQYF. The CDR3 DNA follows: TGTGCCAGCAGTTACTCGAGGGACAGGGACGACGAGCAGTACTTC.